The rows below give T cell receptor beta chains drawn from one sample of a study of T cell repertoires in cytomegalovirus infection. TCRdb recomputed calls from the reads with MiXCR, one row per CDR3 protein. The table has approximately 500,000 distinct CDR3 sequences, more than 25% seen once. The sequenced material came from PBMCs. All receptors come from a human donor in good health (CMV status not recorded). Some clones in this sample may be carry-over from other donors' samples. Both conserved end residues are part of each CDR3. Each record gives: clone size, J gene, D gene, V gene, CDR3 protein, CDR3 DNA. The D gene is left open where the match is weak. Size tells how often a clone was seen (once, few, many) or the class of an expanded clone, and some rows leave it out.

few TRBJ1-2 NA TRBV18 CASSPGVRDYGYTF TGTGCCAGCTCACCGGGGGTGAGGGACTATGGCTACACCTTC
few TRBJ2-1 TRBD2 TRBV6-2/TRBV6-3 CASSMLDSGRPDEQFF TGTGCCAGCAGTATGCTTGATAGCGGGAGACCCGATGAGCAGTTCTTC
NA TRBJ2-5 TRBD2 TRBV6-1 CASSGTRGRALTQETQYF TGTGCCAGCAGCGGGACTCGCGGGAGGGCGTTAACCCAAGAGACCCAGTACTTC
few TRBJ1-5 TRBD1 TRBV6-2/TRBV6-3 CASSLPLAPVVRDRGVWTQPQHF TGTGCCAGCAGTCTACCACTCGCTCCGGTAGTTCGCGACAGGGGCGTTTGGACTCAGCCCCAGCATTTT
few TRBJ1-2 NA TRBV12-3/TRBV12-4 CASTRVNYGYTF TGTGCCAGCACGCGGGTGAACTATGGCTACACCTTC
NA TRBJ1-6 NA TRBV18 CASSPPSGANSPLHF TGTGCCAGCTCACCACCGTCGGGGGCCAATTCACCCCTCCACTTT
many TRBJ1-1 NA TRBV7-2 CASSLVTAQGTEAFF TGTGCCAGCAGCTTAGTGACAGCACAGGGCACTGAAGCTTTCTTT
NA TRBJ1-2 TRBD1 TRBV12-3/TRBV12-4 CASSRGQGGGYTF TGTGCCAGCAGCAGGGGACAGGGGGGTGGCTACACCTTC
NA TRBJ2-6 NA TRBV19 CASSIEGHSRSGANVLTF TGTGCCAGTAGTATCGAGGGACATTCCCGCTCTGGGGCCAACGTCCTGACTTTC
many TRBJ2-5 TRBD1 TRBV7-2 CASSNRGWRETQYF TGTGCCAGCAGCAACAGGGGTTGGCGAGAGACCCAGTACTTC
many TRBJ2-2 NA TRBV7-2 CASSLAARHTGELFF TGTGCCAGCAGCTTAGCGGCCAGGCACACCGGGGAGCTGTTTTTT
few TRBJ1-1 NA TRBV28 CASSFGGAGVNTEAFF TGTGCCAGCAGTTTTGGGGGGGCCGGGGTGAACACTGAAGCTTTCTTT
many TRBJ1-4 TRBD1 TRBV7-2 CASSAIPGQGYEKLFF TGTGCCAGCAGCGCGATCCCCGGACAGGGTTATGAAAAACTGTTTTTT
many TRBJ1-5 NA TRBV6-1 CASRNLGGRGGQPQHF TGTGCCAGCAGGAACCTCGGGGGGCGCGGCGGTCAGCCCCAGCATTTT
NA TRBJ2-6 NA TRBV7-2 CASSLRVWGSSPSGANVLTF TGTGCCAGCAGCTTACGCGTGTGGGGCAGTTCCCCCTCTGGGGCCAACGTCCTGACTTTC
NA TRBJ2-5 NA TRBV7-7 CASSSFERETQYF TGTGCCAGCAGCTCCTTCGAGAGAGAGACCCAGTACTTC
few TRBJ2-4 TRBD1 TRBV5-5 CASSPRTGGQNIQYF TGTGCCAGCAGCCCAAGGACAGGGGGGCAGAACATTCAGTACTTC
NA TRBJ2-6 TRBD2 TRBV6-2/TRBV6-3 CASSYSTGTSGTGANVLTF TGTGCCAGCAGTTACTCTACGGGGACTAGCGGGACTGGGGCCAACGTCCTGACTTTC
many TRBJ1-6 NA TRBV7-2 CASSLAPAGAGSPLHF TGTGCCAGCAGCTTAGCCCCAGCGGGGGCGGGTTCACCCCTCCACTTT
NA TRBJ2-5 NA TRBV5-4 CASSPSSMAETQYF TGTGCCAGCAGCCCCAGCAGTATGGCGGAGACCCAGTACTTC
NA TRBJ2-2 NA TRBV6-6 CASSYSQGIGTGELFF TGTGCCAGCAGTTACTCTCAGGGGATTGGGACCGGGGAGCTGTTTTTT
once TRBJ2-2 NA TRBV19 CASSIGLARPGELFF TGTGCCAGTAGTATAGGCCTAGCCCGTCCCGGGGAGCTGTTTTTT
few TRBJ1-5 NA TRBV12-3/TRBV12-4 CASSSIDQPQHF TGTGCCAGCAGTTCCATCGATCAGCCCCAGCATTTT
few TRBJ2-3 TRBD2 TRBV5-4 CASTYGTASGRSTDTQYF TGTGCCAGCACCTACGGAACCGCTAGCGGGAGGTCCACAGATACGCAGTATTTT
few TRBJ1-2 TRBD1 TRBV7-2 CASRTGVIANYGYTF TGTGCCAGCAGGACAGGGGTGATAGCTAACTATGGCTACACCTTC
NA TRBJ2-1 TRBD2 TRBV20-1 CSATTWGGRNEQFF TGCAGTGCTACTACGTGGGGGGGGAGAAATGAGCAGTTCTTC
NA TRBJ2-1 TRBD2 TRBV6-4 CASSEGLAGAGNEQFF TGTGCCAGCAGTGAAGGACTAGCGGGAGCTGGGAATGAGCAGTTCTTC
few TRBJ1-6 NA TRBV14 CASSPLGIHYSPLHF TGTGCCAGCAGCCCCCTAGGGATCCATTATTCACCCCTCCACTTT
NA TRBJ2-1 TRBD2 TRBV11-2 CASSLEGLLAGTYNEQFF TGTGCCAGCAGCTTAGAGGGCTTACTAGCGGGAACCTACAATGAGCAGTTCTTC
NA TRBJ1-2 TRBD1 TRBV29-1 CSVERRQGDRNGYTF TGCAGCGTTGAAAGGCGACAGGGGGATAGGAATGGCTACACCTTC
NA TRBJ2-5 TRBD1 TRBV7-4 CASSPPQDRGEETQYF TGTGCCAGCAGCCCACCCCAGGACAGGGGTGAAGAGACCCAGTACTTC
NA TRBJ2-4 TRBD2 TRBV2 CASRLRTSDSSLIQYF TGTGCCAGCAGACTTCGGACTAGCGACAGTTCCCTCATTCAGTACTTC
many TRBJ1-2 TRBD1 TRBV7-9 CASSSLQQGAEYGYTF TGTGCCAGCAGCTCATTACAACAGGGGGCTGAATATGGCTACACCTTC
NA TRBJ2-5 NA TRBV12-3/TRBV12-4 CASSPIHETQYF TGTGCCAGCAGCCCCATTCATGAGACCCAGTACTTC
many TRBJ1-1 NA TRBV12-3/TRBV12-4 CASSLTGYTEAFF TGTGCCAGTAGTTTAACAGGATACACTGAAGCTTTCTTT
NA TRBJ2-2 NA TRBV29-1 CSGTRERELFF TGCAGCGGCACCAGGGAAAGGGAGCTGTTTTTT
many TRBJ2-1 TRBD2 TRBV7-2 CASSQARASGKGEQFF TGTGCCAGCAGCCAGGCGAGGGCTAGCGGGAAGGGTGAGCAGTTCTTC
many TRBJ2-7 NA TRBV6-2/TRBV6-3 CASSLGRLEQYF TGTGCCAGCAGTTTGGGACGTTTGGAGCAGTACTTC
NA TRBJ2-5 TRBD2 TRBV20-1 CSASIAGAPRTQYF TGCAGTGCTAGTATAGCGGGAGCCCCTCGGACCCAGTACTTC
NA TRBJ2-1 TRBD2 TRBV18 CASSRSGTTNEQFF TGTGCCAGCTCGCGCTCCGGGACTACCAATGAGCAGTTCTTC
NA TRBJ2-5 TRBD1 TRBV7-9 CASTRRDRVETQYF TGTGCCAGCACCCGCCGGGACAGGGTAGAGACCCAGTACTTC
NA TRBJ1-2 NA TRBV11-2 CASSFAGRGRGYGYTF TGTGCCAGCAGCTTTGCAGGTCGGGGCAGGGGATATGGCTACACCTTC
few TRBJ2-5 TRBD2 TRBV25-1 CASSEGTSGRARETQYF TGTGCCAGCAGTGAAGGGACTAGCGGGAGGGCTAGAGAGACCCAGTACTTC
NA TRBJ1-1 NA TRBV5-4 CASSLENTVSTEAFF TGTGCCAGCAGCTTGGAAAATACAGTGAGCACTGAAGCTTTCTTT
NA TRBJ1-4 NA TRBV11-2 CASSSLTGTRGEKLFF TGTGCCAGCAGCTCCCTTACCGGAACTCGGGGGGAAAAACTGTTTTTT
NA TRBJ1-2 TRBD1 TRBV20-1 CSARDSANYGYTF TGCAGTGCCAGGGACAGCGCTAACTATGGCTACACCTTC
NA TRBJ1-4 NA TRBV7-9 CASSLDGHANEKLFF TGTGCCAGCAGCTTAGATGGGCATGCTAATGAAAAACTGTTTTTT
NA TRBJ1-4 NA TRBV14 CASSQDWGRKLFF TGTGCCAGCAGCCAAGATTGGGGGCGAAAACTGTTTTTT